The next 5 T cell receptor beta chains were all read from a single sample in a study of blood T cell repertoires in COVID-19. Data came from immunoSEQ multiplex PCR; TCRdb stores just in-frame clones and leaves some out. This sample has under 250,000 clones; over 70% occur once, and the top ten carry around 25%. The source material was peripheral blood. The receptors stem from a man aged 35 to 55 with acute or convalescent COVID-19.

The chain joins TRBV3-1 (or the pseudogene TRBV3-2) to TRBJ2-5; maybe TRBD2 (5 bases). Germline V gives CDR1 LGHDT, CDR2 YNNKEL (reference sequence). The CDR3 has 14 residues. V was cut by 1 base and J by 8 bases, with 14 bases left in between. CDR3 in amino acids: CASSQGGSRGTQYF. CDR3 bases: TGTGCCAGCAGCCAAGGGGGTAGTCGGGGAACCCAGTACTTC.

This sequence joins TRBV2 and TRBJ2-5, with TRBD2 as a possible D gene (5 bases). CDR3 length: 13 residues. Germline-derived CDR1 and CDR2 are SNHLY and FYNNEI. V lost 4 bases and J lost 5, with 11 bases in between. The CDR3 DNA reads as TGTGCCAGCAGTGGGGAGATGGGGGAGACCCAGTACTTC. Protein: CASSGEMGETQYF.

V is TRBV19 and J is TRBJ1-1; maybe TRBD1 (6 bases). V was shortened by 4 bases and J by 1 base, with 16 bases between the two germline ends. Germline loops: CDR1 LNHDA, CDR2 SQIVND (reference sequence). The CDR3 contains 16 residues. The CDR3 protein is CASSTRTVLGNTEAFF. CDR3 bases: TGTGCCAGTAGTACCCGGACAGTGCTTGGGAACACTGAAGCTTTCTTT.

This rearrangement joins TRBV7-9 to TRBJ1-5; 9 positions match TRBD1. The CDR3 has 14 residues. From germline, CDR1 is SEHNR and CDR2 FQNEAQ (reference sequence). V shed 6 bases and J 4 bases; nucleotides not matched to a gene: 4. CDR3 residues: CASSWDRANQPQHF. The CDR3 nucleotides are TGTGCCAGCAGTTGGGACAGGGCGAATCAGCCCCAGCATTTT.

J is TRBJ2-3 and V is TRBV12-5; 7 positions agree with TRBD2. The CDR3 length is 15 residues. V was pared by 6 bases and J by 7 bases, with 13 bases of the junction left unmatched. CDR1 and CDR2 (germline): LGHNT, FRNRAP. The CDR3 nucleotides read TGTGCTAGTGGCGACCAGACCTACGGGGGGAATACGCAGTATTTT. Its translation is CASGDQTYGGNTQYF.